The 5 T cell receptor beta chains given below trace back to one sample, sequenced in a study of blood T cell repertoires in COVID-19. Libraries were prepared by immunoSEQ multiplex PCR; TCRdb keeps only in-frame clonotypes and omits some of them. The sample lists 75,000 to 100,000 clones, about 86% seen once, with 15% in the top ten. The sequenced sample was peripheral blood. The receptors come from a human donor in a cohort sampled during active COVID-19.

The chain employs TRBV9 and TRBJ1-2, with 8 bases aligning to TRBD1. V shed 0 bases and J 4 bases; nucleotides not matched to a gene: 5. This CDR3 contains 15 residues. CDR1 is SGDLS, CDR2 YYNGEE, per germline. This CDR3 reads CASSVADRDAYGYTF. The CDR3 DNA reads as TGTGCCAGCAGCGTAGCGGACAGGGACGCCTATGGCTACACCTTC.

The rearrangement links TRBV5-4 to TRBJ2-2; 9 bases are shared with TRBD2. The CDR3 extends over 16 amino acids. Germline CDR1 reads SGHNT; CDR2 reads YYREEE (reference sequence). J gave up 3 bases and V 1 base, and 4 bases lay outside the gene matches. CDR3 sequence (DNA): TGTGCCAGCAGCTTGCGGCGGGGGGGCGACACCGGGGAGCTGTTTTTT. It translates to CASSLRRGGDTGELFF. The full variable domain, rest sourced from reference TRBV5-4 and TRBJ2-2, is ETGVTQSPTHLIKTRGQQVTLRCSSQSGHNTVSWYQQALGQGPQFIFQYYREEENGRGNFPPRFSGLQFPNYSSELNVNALELDDSALYLCASSLRRGGDTGELFFGEGSRLTVL.

CDR3 amino acids: CASSPAQGHYEQYF. The DNA of the CDR3 is TGTGCCAGCTCACCAGCTCAGGGGCACTACGAGCAGTACTTC. The chain carries TRBV18 and TRBJ2-7, with D tentatively TRBD1 (6 bases). The CDR3 runs 14 residues. Looked up from germline, CDR1 is KGHSH and CDR2 is LQKENI. Trimming stripped 2 bases from V and 3 bases from J, with 11 bases between. The variable domain in full, with the rest retrieved from reference TRBV18 and TRBJ2-7, is NAGVMQNPRHLVRRRGQEARLRCSPMKGHSHVYWYRQLPEEGLKFMVYLQKENIIDESGMPKERFSAEFPKEGPSILRIQQVVRGDSAAYFCASSPAQGHYEQYFGPGTRLTVT.

This sequence joins TRBV19 and TRBJ2-7; the D gene is possibly TRBD1 (6 bases). Trimming left V 6 bases short and J 3 bases short, with 18 bases between. The germline V gene has CDR1 LNHDA and CDR2 SQIVND (reference sequence). CDR3 length equals 15 residues. The DNA for the CDR3 is TGTGCCAGTAGCGAGACCACAGGGTCTCACTACGAGCAGTACTTC. Translating it yields CASSETTGSHYEQYF. The full variable domain, completed using reference TRBV19 and TRBJ2-7, is DGGITQSPKYLFRKEGQNVTLSCEQNLNHDAMYWYRQDPGQGLRLIYYSQIVNDFQKGDIAEGYSVSREKKESFPLTVTSAQKNPTAFYLCASSETTGSHYEQYFGPGTRLTVT.

The rearrangement uses TRBV28 and TRBJ2-2, with 13 bases aligning to TRBD2. The CDR3 length is 15 residues. V was clipped by 11 bases and J by 0 bases; unmatched bases: 3. From germline, CDR1 is MDHEN and CDR2 SYDVKM. Here the CDR3 reads CAGTSGAANTGELFF. CDR3 bases: TGTGCCGGGACTAGCGGGGCCGCGAACACCGGGGAGCTGTTTTTT.